The TCR delta chain described here comes from a study of γδ T cells in repeated Plasmodium falciparum infection. In its sample, this clone was seen a few times. Its antigen is undetermined. TCRdb pairs this DNA with a much larger clone's protein that differs at residue 10, likely a read error; the protein shown was translated from the DNA. Flow sorting of PBMC yielded separate Vgamma9/Vdelta2+ and Vdelta2-negative gammadelta T cell populations for bulk repertoire analysis. The J segment lost 0 bases and the V segment lost 5 bases, leaving 30 bases of the junction unmatched. CDR3 size: 23 residues. Germline CDR1 is TSWWSYY and CDR2 is QGS. Overall study findings and caveats: Waves of new clonotype selection appeared after repeated controlled infections in Vdelta2-negative, largely Vdelta1+, gammadelta T cells.

TCRdb reran clone calling via CATT on the multiplex PCR reads. The sample has about 51,000 delta-chain clones, 1.9% seen once. The gene calls are TRDV1 and TRDJ1; 7 nucleotides agree with TRDD3. As TCRdb names no J gene, one was assigned here on the basis of a DNA match to germline. This TCR came from a pool of human donors (malaria-infected and uninfected, not separated). Sequencing input: gamma-delta T cells from blood. CDR3 bases: TGTGCTCTTGGGTCACTCTCCCATTCCTGCTGGATACGCGGAAACAAGTACACCGATAAACTCATCTTT. Translating gives CALGSLSHSCWIRGNKYTDKLIF.